The table lists the clone carrying this TCR beta chain with a few counts. Its antigen remains unknown. In the same sample, other DNA sequences code for this CDR3. V was trimmed by 2 bases and J by 4 bases, leaving 8 bases between them. Germline lookup yields CDR1 MNHEY and CDR2 SMNVEV (reference sequence). The CDR3 has 13 residues. This specimen comes from a study of OX40 agonist ivuxolimab in advanced cancers. Study details: Patients received ivuxolimab, an intravenous treatment, every 2 weeks at 0.01 to 10 mg/kg. Study-wide results and limits: At 0.1 to 3.0 mg/kg and by week 6, clonal expansion occurred in CD4+ and CD8+ blood T cells.

The method was immunoSEQ multiplex PCR; TCRdb's version includes in-frame clones alone and lacks a portion of them. The table includes 7,500 to 8,500 clones, more than 70% detected once. This TCR was recovered from an adult with an advanced solid tumor such as melanoma, head and neck, liver or kidney cancer. The chain is built from TRBV27 and TRBJ1-1, with D perhaps matching TRBD1 (5 bases). Sample: CD4+ or CD8+ T cells sorted from blood, taken in a trial of the OX40 agonist ivuxolimab. For the CDR3, the DNA is TGTGCCAGCAGTTTAGGGGGGATCACTGAAGCTTTCTTT. Translation gives CASSLGGITEAFF.